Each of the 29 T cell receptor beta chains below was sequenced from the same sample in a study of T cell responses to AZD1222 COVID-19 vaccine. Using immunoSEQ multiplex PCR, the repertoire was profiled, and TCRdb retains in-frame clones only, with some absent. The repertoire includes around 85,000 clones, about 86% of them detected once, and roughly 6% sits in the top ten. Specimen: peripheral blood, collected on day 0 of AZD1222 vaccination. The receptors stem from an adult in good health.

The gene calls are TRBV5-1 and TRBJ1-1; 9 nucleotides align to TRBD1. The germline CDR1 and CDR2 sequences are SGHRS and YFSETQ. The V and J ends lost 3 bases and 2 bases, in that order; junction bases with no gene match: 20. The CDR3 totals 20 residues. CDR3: CASSSPRGQGVPARNTEAFF. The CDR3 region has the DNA TGCGCCAGCAGCTCCCCCCGGGGACAGGGTGTCCCTGCCAGAAACACTGAAGCTTTCTTT. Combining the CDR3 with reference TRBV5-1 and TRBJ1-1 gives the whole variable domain KAGVTQTPRYLIKTRGQQVTLSCSPISGHRSVSWYQQTPGQGLQFLFEYFSETQRNKGNFPGRFSGRQFSNSRSEMNVSTLELGDSALYLCASSSPRGQGVPARNTEAFFGQGTRLTVV.

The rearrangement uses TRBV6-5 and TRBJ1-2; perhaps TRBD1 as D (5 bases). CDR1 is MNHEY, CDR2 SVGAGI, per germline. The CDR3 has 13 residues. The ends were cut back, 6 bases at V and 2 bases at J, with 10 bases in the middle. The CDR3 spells CASRLDRNYGYTF. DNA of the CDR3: TGTGCCAGCAGACTCGACAGAAACTATGGCTACACCTTC.

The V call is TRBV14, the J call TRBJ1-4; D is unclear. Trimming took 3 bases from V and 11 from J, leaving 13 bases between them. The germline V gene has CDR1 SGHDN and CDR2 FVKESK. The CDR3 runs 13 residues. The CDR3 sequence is CASSQLSGWKLFF. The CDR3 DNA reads TGTGCCAGCAGCCAGTTATCGGGCTGGAAACTGTTTTTT.

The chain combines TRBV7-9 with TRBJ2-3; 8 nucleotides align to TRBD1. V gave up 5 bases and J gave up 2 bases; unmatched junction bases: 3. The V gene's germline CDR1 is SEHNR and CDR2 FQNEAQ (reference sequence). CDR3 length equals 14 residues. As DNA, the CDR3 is TGTGCCAGCAGCGTCAGGGGGCCCACAGATACGCAGTATTTT. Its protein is CASSVRGPTDTQYF.

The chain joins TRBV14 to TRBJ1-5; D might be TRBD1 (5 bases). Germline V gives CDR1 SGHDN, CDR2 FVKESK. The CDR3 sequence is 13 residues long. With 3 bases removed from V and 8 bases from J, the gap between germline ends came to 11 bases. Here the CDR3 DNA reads TGTGCCAGCAGCCAGGGGCCCTCAAAGCCCCAGCATTTT. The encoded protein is CASSQGPSKPQHF.

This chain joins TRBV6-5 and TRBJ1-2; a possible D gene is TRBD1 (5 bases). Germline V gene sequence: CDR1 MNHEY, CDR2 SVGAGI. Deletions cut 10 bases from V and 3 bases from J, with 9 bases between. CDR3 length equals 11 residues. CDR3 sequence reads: CATDRYYGYTF. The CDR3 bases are TGTGCCACCGACAGATACTATGGCTACACCTTC.

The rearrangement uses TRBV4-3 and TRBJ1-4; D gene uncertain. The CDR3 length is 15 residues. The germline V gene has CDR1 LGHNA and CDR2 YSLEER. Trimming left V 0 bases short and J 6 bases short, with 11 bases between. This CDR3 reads CASSQDRGAYEKLFF. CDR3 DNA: TGCGCCAGCAGCCAAGATCGAGGAGCCTATGAAAAACTGTTTTTT.

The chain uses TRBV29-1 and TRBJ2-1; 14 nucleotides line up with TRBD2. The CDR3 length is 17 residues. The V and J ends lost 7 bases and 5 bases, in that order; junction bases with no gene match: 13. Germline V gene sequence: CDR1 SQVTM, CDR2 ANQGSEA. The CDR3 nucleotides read TGCAGCGACCAGGGGACTAGCGGGGGCCCCCTCCACAATGAGCAGTTCTTC. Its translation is CSDQGTSGGPLHNEQFF.

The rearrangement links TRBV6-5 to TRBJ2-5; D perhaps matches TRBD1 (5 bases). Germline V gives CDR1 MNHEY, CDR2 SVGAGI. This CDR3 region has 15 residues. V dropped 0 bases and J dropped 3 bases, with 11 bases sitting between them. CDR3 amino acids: CASSYSRQQKETQYF. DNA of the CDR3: TGTGCCAGCAGTTACTCGCGACAGCAGAAAGAGACCCAGTACTTC.

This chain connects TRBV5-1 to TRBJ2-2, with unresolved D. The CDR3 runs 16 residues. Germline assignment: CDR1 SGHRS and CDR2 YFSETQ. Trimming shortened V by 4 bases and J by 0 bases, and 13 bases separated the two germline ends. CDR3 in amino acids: CASSPLGVSNTGELFF. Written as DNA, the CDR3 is TGCGCCAGCAGCCCCCTCGGAGTATCGAACACCGGGGAGCTGTTTTTT.

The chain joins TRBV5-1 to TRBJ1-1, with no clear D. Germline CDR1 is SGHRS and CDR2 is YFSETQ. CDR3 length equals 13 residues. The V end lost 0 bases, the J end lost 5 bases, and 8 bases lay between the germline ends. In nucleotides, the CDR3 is TGCGCCAGCAGCTTGGCATTTAATACTGAAGCTTTCTTT. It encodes CASSLAFNTEAFF.

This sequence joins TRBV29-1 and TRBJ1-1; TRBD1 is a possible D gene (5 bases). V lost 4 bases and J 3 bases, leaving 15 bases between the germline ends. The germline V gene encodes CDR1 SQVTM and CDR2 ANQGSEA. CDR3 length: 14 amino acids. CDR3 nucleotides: TGCAGCGTTGCAGGGTTTTTCCCATACACTGAAGCTTTCTTT. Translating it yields CSVAGFFPYTEAFF. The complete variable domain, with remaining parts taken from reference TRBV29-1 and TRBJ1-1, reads SAVISQKPSRDICQRGTSLTIQCQVDSQVTMMFWYRQQPGQSLTLIATANQGSEATYESGFVIDKFPISRPNLTFSTLTVSNMSPEDSSIYLCSVAGFFPYTEAFFGQGTRLTVV.

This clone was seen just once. The CDR3 DNA reads TGCAGTGCTAGTTGGCGGGGGGACGGCAATGAGCAGTTCTTC. Protein: CSASWRGDGNEQFF. The V gene is TRBV20-1, the J gene TRBJ2-1; 8 nucleotides match TRBD2. The CDR3 length is 14 residues. The trim removed 3 bases at V and 6 bases at J, leaving 7 bases unmatched. Germline CDR1 reads DFQATT; CDR2 reads SNEGSKA (reference sequence).

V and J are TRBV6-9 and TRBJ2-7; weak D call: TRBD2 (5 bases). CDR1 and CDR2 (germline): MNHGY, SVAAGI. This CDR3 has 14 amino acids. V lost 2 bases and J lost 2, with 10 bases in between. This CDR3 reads CASSYRGSPYEQYF. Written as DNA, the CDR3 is TGTGCCAGCAGTTATCGGGGTTCCCCCTACGAGCAGTACTTC.

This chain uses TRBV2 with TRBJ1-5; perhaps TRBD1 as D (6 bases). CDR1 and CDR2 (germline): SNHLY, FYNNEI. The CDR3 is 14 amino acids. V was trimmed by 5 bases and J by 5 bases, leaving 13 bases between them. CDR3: CASSMGAAHQPQHF. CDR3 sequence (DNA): TGTGCCAGCAGTATGGGGGCCGCGCATCAGCCCCAGCATTTT.

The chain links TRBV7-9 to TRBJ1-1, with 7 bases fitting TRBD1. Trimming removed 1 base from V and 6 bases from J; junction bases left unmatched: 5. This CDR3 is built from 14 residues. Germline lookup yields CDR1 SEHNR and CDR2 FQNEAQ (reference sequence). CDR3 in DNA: TGTGCCAGCAGCTTAGAGACAGGGACCTCTGAAGCTTTCTTT. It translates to CASSLETGTSEAFF.

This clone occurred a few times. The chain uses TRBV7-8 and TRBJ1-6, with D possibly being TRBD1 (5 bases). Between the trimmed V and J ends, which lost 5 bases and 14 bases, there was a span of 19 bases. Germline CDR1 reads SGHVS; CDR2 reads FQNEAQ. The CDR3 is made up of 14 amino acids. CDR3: CASSNPGGIRALHF. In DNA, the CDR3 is TGTGCCAGCAGCAACCCCGGGGGGATCAGGGCCCTCCACTTT.

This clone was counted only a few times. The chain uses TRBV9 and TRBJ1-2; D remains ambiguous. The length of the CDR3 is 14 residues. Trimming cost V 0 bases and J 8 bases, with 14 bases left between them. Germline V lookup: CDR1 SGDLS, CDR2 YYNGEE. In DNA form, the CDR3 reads TGTGCCAGCAGCGTAGGGGTAGGCCGGACCGGCTACACCTTC. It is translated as CASSVGVGRTGYTF.

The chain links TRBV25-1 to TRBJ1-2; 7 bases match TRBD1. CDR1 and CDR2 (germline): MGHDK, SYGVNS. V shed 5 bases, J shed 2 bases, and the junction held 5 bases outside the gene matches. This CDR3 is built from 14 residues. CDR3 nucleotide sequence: TGTGCCAGCAGTACGGGACAGAAAAACTATGGCTACACCTTC. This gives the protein CASSTGQKNYGYTF.

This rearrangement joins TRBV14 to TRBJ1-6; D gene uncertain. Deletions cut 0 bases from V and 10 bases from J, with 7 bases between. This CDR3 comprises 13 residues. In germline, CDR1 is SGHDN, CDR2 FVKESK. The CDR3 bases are TGTGCCAGCAGCCAAGACGATCTGTCACCCCTCCACTTT. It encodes CASSQDDLSPLHF.

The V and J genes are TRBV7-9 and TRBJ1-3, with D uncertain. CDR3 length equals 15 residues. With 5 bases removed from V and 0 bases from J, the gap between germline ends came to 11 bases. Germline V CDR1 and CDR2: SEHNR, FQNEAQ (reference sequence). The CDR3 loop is CASSRTEYSGNTIYF. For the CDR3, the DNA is TGTGCCAGCAGCCGTACAGAATACTCTGGAAACACCATATATTTT.

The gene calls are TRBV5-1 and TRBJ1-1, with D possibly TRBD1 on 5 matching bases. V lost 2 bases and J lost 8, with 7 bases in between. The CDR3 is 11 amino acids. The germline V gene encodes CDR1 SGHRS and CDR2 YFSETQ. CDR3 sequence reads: CASSFGQEAFF. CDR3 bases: TGCGCCAGCAGCTTCGGACAAGAAGCTTTCTTT.

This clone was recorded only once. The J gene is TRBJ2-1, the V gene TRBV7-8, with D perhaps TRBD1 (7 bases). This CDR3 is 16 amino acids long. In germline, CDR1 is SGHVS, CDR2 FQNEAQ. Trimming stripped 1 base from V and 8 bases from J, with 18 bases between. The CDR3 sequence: CASSLELVRGTDEQFF. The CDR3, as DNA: TGTGCCAGCAGCTTAGAGTTGGTCAGGGGGACTGATGAGCAGTTCTTC.

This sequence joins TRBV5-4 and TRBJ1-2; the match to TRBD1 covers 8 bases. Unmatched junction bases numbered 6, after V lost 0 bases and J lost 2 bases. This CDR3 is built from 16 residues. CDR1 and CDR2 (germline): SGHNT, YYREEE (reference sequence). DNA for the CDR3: TGTGCCAGCAGCTTGGACCTAGGACAGGGCAACTATGGCTACACCTTC. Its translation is CASSLDLGQGNYGYTF. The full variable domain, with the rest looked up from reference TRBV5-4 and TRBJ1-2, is ETGVTQSPTHLIKTRGQQVTLRCSSQSGHNTVSWYQQALGQGPQFIFQYYREEENGRGNFPPRFSGLQFPNYSSELNVNALELDDSALYLCASSLDLGQGNYGYTFGSGTRLTVV.

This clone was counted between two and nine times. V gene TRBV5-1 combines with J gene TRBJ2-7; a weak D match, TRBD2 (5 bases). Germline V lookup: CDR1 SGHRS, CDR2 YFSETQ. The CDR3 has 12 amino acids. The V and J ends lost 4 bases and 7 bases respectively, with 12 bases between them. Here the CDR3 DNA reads TGCGCCAGCAGCCGGGATGAGGGTGAGCAGTACTTC. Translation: CASSRDEGEQYF.

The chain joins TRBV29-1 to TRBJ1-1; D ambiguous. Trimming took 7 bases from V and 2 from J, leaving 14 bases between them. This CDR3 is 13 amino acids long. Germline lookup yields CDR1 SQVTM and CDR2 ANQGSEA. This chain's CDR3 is CSGMHRENTEAFF. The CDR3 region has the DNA TGCAGCGGTATGCACAGAGAAAACACTGAAGCTTTCTTT.

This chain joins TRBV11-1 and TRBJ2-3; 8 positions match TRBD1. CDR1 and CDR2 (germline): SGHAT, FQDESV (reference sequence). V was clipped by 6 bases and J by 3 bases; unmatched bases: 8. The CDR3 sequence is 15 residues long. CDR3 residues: CASRSPGQDTDTQYF. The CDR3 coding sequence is TGTGCCAGCAGATCACCGGGACAGGATACAGATACGCAGTATTTT. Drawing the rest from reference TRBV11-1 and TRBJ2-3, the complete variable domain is EAEVAQSPRYKITEKSQAVAFWCDPISGHATLYWYRQILGQGPELLVQFQDESVVDDSQLPKDRFSAERLKGVDSTLKIQPAELGDSAMYLCASRSPGQDTDTQYFGPGTRLTVL.

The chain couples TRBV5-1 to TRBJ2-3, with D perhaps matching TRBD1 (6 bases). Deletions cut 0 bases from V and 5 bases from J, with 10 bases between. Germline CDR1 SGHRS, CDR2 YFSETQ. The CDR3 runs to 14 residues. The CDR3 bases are TGCGCCAGCAGCTTGGACAGGGTGGAAGATACGCAGTATTTT. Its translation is CASSLDRVEDTQYF. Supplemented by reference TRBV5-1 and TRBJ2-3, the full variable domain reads KAGVTQTPRYLIKTRGQQVTLSCSPISGHRSVSWYQQTPGQGLQFLFEYFSETQRNKGNFPGRFSGRQFSNSRSEMNVSTLELGDSALYLCASSLDRVEDTQYFGPGTRLTVL.

The chain's CDR3 is CASSLPPTYSGNTIYF. In nucleotides, the CDR3 is TGTGCCAGCAGCCTTCCTCCGACTTATTCTGGAAACACCATATATTTT. The chain couples TRBV11-3 to TRBJ1-3; D not resolved. The CDR3 is made up of 16 amino acids. Per germline, CDR1 SGHNT and CDR2 YENEEA. V was trimmed by 5 bases and J by 1 base, leaving 15 bases between them.